The following is a T cell receptor (beta chain) sequence with its context. As yet, its antigen is unknown. These data are taken from a study of shared clonotypes between healthy human individuals. Overall study results and limits: Non-shared clonotypes showed lower generation probabilities than clonotypes common to all four donors. Naive subsets tended to show greater estimated richness than memory subsets.

The CDR3 sequence is 16 residues long. Trimming cost V 2 bases and J 1 base; bases outside gene matches: 10. Germline-derived CDR1 and CDR2 are GTSNPN and SVGIG (reference sequence). Template for every sorted-subset replicate PCR totaled approximately 0.2 ug DNA, roughly 30,000 T cell genomes. The protocol was immunoSEQ multiplex PCR, while the TCRdb copy is restricted to in-frame clones and leaves out a portion. This table holds millions of clones, roughly 92% found once. In the CD4+ fraction, cells were divided into CD45RA+ naive and CD45RA-negative memory subsets. Sequenced: naive CD4+ T cells sorted from blood. Subset noted: CD45RA+ positively selected. V usage is TRBV30 and J usage is TRBJ1-1; 7 bases fit TRBD1. The receptor comes from a man between 18 and 29 years old in good health. This chain's CDR3 is CAWSFEGQWRNTEAFF. The CDR3 DNA sequence: TGTGCCTGGAGTTTCGAGGGACAGTGGAGGAACACTGAAGCTTTCTTT. Complete variable domain (other parts from reference TRBV30 and TRBJ1-1): SQTIHQWPATLVQPVGSPLSLECTVEGTSNPNLYWYRQAAGRGLQLLFYSVGIGQISSEVPQNLSASRPQDRQFILSSKKLLLSDSGFYLCAWSFEGQWRNTEAFFGQGTRLTVV.